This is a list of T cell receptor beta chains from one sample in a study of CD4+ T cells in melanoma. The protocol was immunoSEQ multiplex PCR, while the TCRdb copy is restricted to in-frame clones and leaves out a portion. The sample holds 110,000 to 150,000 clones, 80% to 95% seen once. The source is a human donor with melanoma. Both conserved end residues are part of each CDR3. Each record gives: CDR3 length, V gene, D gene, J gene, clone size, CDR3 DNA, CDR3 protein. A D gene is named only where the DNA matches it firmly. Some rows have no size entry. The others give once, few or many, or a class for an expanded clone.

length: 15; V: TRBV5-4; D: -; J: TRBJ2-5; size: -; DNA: TGTGCCAGCAGCTCGGGCTCGCAAACAAAAGAGACCCAGTACTTC; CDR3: CASSSGSQTKETQYF
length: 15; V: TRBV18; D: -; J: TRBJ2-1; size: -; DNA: TGTGCCAGCTCACCCCTCCGAGGACTACCCAATGAGCAGTTCTTC; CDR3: CASSPLRGLPNEQFF
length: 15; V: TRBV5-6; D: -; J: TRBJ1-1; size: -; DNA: TGTGCCAGCAGCTCGATAGACAGAGTGAACACTGAAGCTTTCTTT; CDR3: CASSSIDRVNTEAFF
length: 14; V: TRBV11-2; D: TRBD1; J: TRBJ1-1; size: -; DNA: TGTGCCAGCAGCTTAGACCGGGACAGCCCTGAAGCTTTCTTT; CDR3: CASSLDRDSPEAFF
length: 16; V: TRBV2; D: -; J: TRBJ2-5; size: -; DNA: TGTGCCAGCAGGCTCGGGTCGGGGCCTGTCCAAGAGACCCAGTACTTC; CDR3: CASRLGSGPVQETQYF
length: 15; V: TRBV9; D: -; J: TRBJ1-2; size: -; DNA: TGTGCCAGCAGCGTAGGATACGGAGAGGCGGGGGTCTACACCTTC; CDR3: CASSVGYGEAGVYTF
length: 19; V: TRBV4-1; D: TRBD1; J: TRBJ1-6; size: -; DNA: TGCGCCAGCAGCCACGGGCCGGGACAGGGTAAAAGCTATAATTCACCCCTCCACTTT; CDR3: CASSHGPGQGKSYNSPLHF
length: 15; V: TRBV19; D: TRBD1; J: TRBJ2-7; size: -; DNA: TGTGCCAGTAGTATACCTCGAGGACAGGGATACGAGCAGTACTTC; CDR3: CASSIPRGQGYEQYF
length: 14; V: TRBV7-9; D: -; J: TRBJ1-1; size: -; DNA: TGTGCCAGCAGCTTAGGTCGGACAGTGACTGAAGCTTTCTTT; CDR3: CASSLGRTVTEAFF
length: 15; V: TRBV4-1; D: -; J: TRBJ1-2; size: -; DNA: TGCGCCAGCAGCCAAGTGGAGACAGACTCGGATGGCTACACCTTC; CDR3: CASSQVETDSDGYTF
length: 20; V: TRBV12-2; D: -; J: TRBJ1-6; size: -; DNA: TGTGCAAGTCGCTTCAGAGACAGGGGGAAACCCAAGTCCTATAATTCACCCCTCCACTTT; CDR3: CASRFRDRGKPKSYNSPLHF
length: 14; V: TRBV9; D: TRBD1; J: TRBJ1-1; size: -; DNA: TGTGCCAGCAGCGGTTTGGGACAGTTCACTGAAGCTTTCTTT; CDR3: CASSGLGQFTEAFF
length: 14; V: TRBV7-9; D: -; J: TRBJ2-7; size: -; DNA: TGTGCCAGCAGCCCTACGAATAGACAGGACGAGCAGTACTTC; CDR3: CASSPTNRQDEQYF
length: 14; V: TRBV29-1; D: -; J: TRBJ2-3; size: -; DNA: TGCAGCGTCACAGGAACCACTAGCACAGATACGCAGTATTTT; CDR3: CSVTGTTSTDTQYF
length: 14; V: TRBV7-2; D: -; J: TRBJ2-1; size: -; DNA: TGTGCCAGCAGCCCGGCGGGCGGACGCAATGAGCAGTTCTTC; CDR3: CASSPAGGRNEQFF
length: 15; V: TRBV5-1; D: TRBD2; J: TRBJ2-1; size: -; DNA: TGCGCCAGCAGCTTGGCCGTTAGCGGGGTTGATGAGCAGTTCTTC; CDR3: CASSLAVSGVDEQFF
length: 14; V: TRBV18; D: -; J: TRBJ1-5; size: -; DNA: TGTGCCAGCTCACCTGCAAAGATCAATCAGCCCCAGCATTTT; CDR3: CASSPAKINQPQHF
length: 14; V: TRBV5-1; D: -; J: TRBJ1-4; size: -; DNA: TGCGCCAGCAGCTTTTCGGTAGGAGGTGAAAAACTGTTTTTT; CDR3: CASSFSVGGEKLFF
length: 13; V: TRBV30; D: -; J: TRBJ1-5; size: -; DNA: TGTGCCTGGAGTCGGGAAGCAAGGCTTGCCCAGCATTTT; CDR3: CAWSREARLAQHF
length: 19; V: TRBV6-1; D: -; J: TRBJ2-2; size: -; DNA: TGTGCCAGCAGTGGCCACCCGGGACGCCGGGCGGGGAACACCGGGGAGCTGTTTTTT; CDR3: CASSGHPGRRAGNTGELFF
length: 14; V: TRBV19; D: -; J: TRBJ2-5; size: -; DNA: TGTGCCAGTAGTATGGGGGGGCCGAGAGAGACCCAGTACTTC; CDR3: CASSMGGPRETQYF
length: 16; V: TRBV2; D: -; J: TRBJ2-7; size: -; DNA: TGTGCCAGCAGTGATGATATCTCGGCGGGGGCCTCCGAGCAGTACTTC; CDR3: CASSDDISAGASEQYF
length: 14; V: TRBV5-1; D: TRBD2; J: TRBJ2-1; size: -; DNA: TGCGCCAGCACTAGACGGGGGGGCTACAATGAGCAGTTCTTC; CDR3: CASTRRGGYNEQFF
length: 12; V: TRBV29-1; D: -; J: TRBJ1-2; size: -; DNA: TGCAGTACTCGACAGGCCAACTATGGCTACACCTTC; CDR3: CSTRQANYGYTF
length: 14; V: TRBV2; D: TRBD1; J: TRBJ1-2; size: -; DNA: TGTGCCAGCAGGAGAACAGGGGCAACTGTAATCTACACCTTC; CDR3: CASRRTGATVIYTF
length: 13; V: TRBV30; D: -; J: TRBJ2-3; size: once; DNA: TGTGCCTGGTCCCGGGGGCCCACAGATACGCAGTATTTT; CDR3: CAWSRGPTDTQYF
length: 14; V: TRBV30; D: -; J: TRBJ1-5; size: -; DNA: TGTGCCTGGAGTTCCACAGGGAATAATCAGCCCCAGCATTTT; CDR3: CAWSSTGNNQPQHF
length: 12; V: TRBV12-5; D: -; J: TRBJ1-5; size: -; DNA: TGTGCTAGTGGGGCAGGGTATCAGCCCCAGCATTTT; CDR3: CASGAGYQPQHF
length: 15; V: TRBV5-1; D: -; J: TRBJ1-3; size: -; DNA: TGCGCCAGCAGCCAAAGCGGGACTCCTGGAAACACCATATATTTT; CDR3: CASSQSGTPGNTIYF
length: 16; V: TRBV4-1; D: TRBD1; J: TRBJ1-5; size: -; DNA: TGCGCCAGCAGCCAAGCGCCCTTTAGGGGGCCCTCGCCCCAGCATTTT; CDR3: CASSQAPFRGPSPQHF
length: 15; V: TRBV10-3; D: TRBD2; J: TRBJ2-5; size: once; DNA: TGTGCCATCAGACCCCAGACTAGCGGGGTAGAGACCCAGTACTTC; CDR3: CAIRPQTSGVETQYF
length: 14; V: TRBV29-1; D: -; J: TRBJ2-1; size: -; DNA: TGCAGCGTTGTCAACCGAGGTTTCTCGGATGAGCAGTTCTTC; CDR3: CSVVNRGFSDEQFF
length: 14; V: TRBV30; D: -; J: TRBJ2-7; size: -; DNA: TGTGCCTGGGCGTATTGGGGAGGAGGGTACGAGCAGTACTTC; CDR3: CAWAYWGGGYEQYF
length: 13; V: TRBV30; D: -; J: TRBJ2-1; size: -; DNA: TGTGCCTGGAGTGGCGCCGCTGGGAATGAGCAGTTCTTC; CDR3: CAWSGAAGNEQFF
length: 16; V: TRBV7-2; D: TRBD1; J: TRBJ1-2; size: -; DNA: TGTGCCAGCAGCCGCGGGGGCAAGACAGGGAGCTGGGGCTACACCTTC; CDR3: CASSRGGKTGSWGYTF
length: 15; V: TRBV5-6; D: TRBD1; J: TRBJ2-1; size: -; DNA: TGTGCCAGCAGCTTCTGGGACAGGGGTCTCAATGAGCAGTTCTTC; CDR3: CASSFWDRGLNEQFF
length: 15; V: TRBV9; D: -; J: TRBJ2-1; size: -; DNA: TGTGCCAGCAGCGTGATCGGTGACTCCTACAATGAGCAGTTCTTC; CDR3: CASSVIGDSYNEQFF
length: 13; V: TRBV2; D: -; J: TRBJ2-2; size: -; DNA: TGTGCCAGCAGTCTTATGCGGACCGGGGAGCTGTTTTTT; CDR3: CASSLMRTGELFF
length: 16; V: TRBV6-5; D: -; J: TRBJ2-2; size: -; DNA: TGTGCCAGCAGTTACTCGCTGGACAGTAACACCGGGGAGCTGTTTTTT; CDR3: CASSYSLDSNTGELFF
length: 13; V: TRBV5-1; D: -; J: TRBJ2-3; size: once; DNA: TGCGCCAGCAGCGACCCGGGGGCAGATACGCAGTATTTT; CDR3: CASSDPGADTQYF
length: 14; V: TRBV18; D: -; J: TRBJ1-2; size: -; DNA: TGTGCCAGCTCATCCCGGTCCCCGAGCTATGGCTACACCTTC; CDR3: CASSSRSPSYGYTF
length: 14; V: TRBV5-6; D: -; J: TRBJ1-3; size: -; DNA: TGTGCCAGCAGCTTGGGCCCCTCTGGAAACACCATATATTTT; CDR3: CASSLGPSGNTIYF
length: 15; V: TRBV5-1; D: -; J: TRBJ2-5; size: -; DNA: TGCGCCAGCAGCTCGGGGAGCGGCGACCAAGAGACCCAGTACTTC; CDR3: CASSSGSGDQETQYF
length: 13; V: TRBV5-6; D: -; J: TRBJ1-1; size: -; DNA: TGTGCCAGCATCCGATATCCGGGGCCTGAAGCTTTCTTT; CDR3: CASIRYPGPEAFF
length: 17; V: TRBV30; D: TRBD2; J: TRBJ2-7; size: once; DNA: TGTGCCTGGAGTGTACGGACTAGCGGGAGGAGCTCCTACGAGCAGTACTTC; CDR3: CAWSVRTSGRSSYEQYF